The 29 T cell receptor beta chains presented below share a single source sample, sequenced in a study of untreated major depressive disorder. Data came from immunoSEQ multiplex PCR; TCRdb stores just in-frame clones and leaves some out. The data hold tens of thousands of clones, with about 87% observed a single time. Sequenced input: CD4+ T cells from PBMCs. Receptors were obtained from a woman under 40 in good health.

The chain uses TRBV18 and TRBJ1-5, with 9 bases lining up with TRBD1. Losses at the gene ends were 3 bases for V and 1 base for J; bases not matched to a gene: 7. Germline CDR1 KGHSH, CDR2 LQKENI. The CDR3 has 17 residues. The CDR3 here is CASSPGTGSLSNQPQHF. The DNA for the CDR3 is TGTGCCAGCTCACCCGGGACAGGGAGCCTCAGCAATCAGCCCCAGCATTTT.

This clone was seen once. The chain links TRBV6-1 to TRBJ1-5, with a weak D call TRBD1 (5 bases). V lost 3 bases to trimming and J lost 2 bases, with 8 bases between them. From germline, CDR1 is MNHNS and CDR2 SASEGT. The CDR3 is 14 amino acids. CDR3 sequence reads: CASSDAGRNQPQHF. The CDR3 bases are TGTGCCAGCAGTGATGCGGGGCGCAATCAGCCCCAGCATTTT.

The chain is built from TRBV2 and TRBJ1-1; D is possibly TRBD1 (5 bases). The CDR3 consists of 17 residues. CDR1 and CDR2 (germline): SNHLY, FYNNEI. V lost 0 bases and J 3 bases, leaving 17 bases between the germline ends. For the CDR3, the DNA is TGTGCCAGCAGTGAAGCCCGGGACGCCACGAGGGACACTGAAGCTTTCTTT. It yields the protein CASSEARDATRDTEAFF.

The chain employs TRBV4-3 and TRBJ1-1; D ambiguous. The length of the CDR3 is 16 residues. Germline V gene data show CDR1 as LGHNA and CDR2 as YSLEER. V lost 0 bases to trimming and J lost 5 bases, with 16 bases between them. CDR3 DNA: TGCGCCAGCAGCCAAGATAGGGCGTCCCGCGGTACTGAAGCTTTCTTT. This gives the protein CASSQDRASRGTEAFF.

This sequence joins TRBV6-4 and TRBJ2-1; TRBD2 matches 9 bases. The germline CDR1 and CDR2 sequences are MRHNA and SNTAGT. The CDR3 contains 14 residues. The V and J ends lost 8 bases and 5 bases, in that order; junction bases with no gene match: 7. CDR3 in amino acids: CASRLAGSDNEQFF. The CDR3 DNA follows: TGTGCCAGCCGTCTAGCGGGGTCGGACAATGAGCAGTTCTTC.

The CDR3 DNA is TGTGCCAGCAGGGGGGGACGGATTAATTCACCCCTCCACTTT. Translated: CASRGGRINSPLHF. V is TRBV6-1 and J is TRBJ1-6; possible D gene TRBD1, 5 bases. This CDR3 region has 14 residues. CDR1 is MNHNS, CDR2 SASEGT, per germline. V was pared by 6 bases and J by 6 bases, with 12 bases between.

The V and J genes are TRBV19 and TRBJ1-2; 8 nucleotides agree with TRBD1. The CDR3 consists of 16 residues. The V segment lost 3 bases and the J segment 4 bases; nucleotides outside the gene matches: 10. The germline gives CDR1 LNHDA, CDR2 SQIVND (reference sequence). The CDR3: CASSMFGQGSLYGYTF. The CDR3 DNA is TGTGCCAGTAGTATGTTCGGACAGGGAAGCCTCTATGGCTACACCTTC.

The chain has TRBV6-5 and TRBJ1-1, with D tentatively TRBD1 (6 bases). The CDR3 sequence is 16 residues long. Per germline, CDR1 MNHEY and CDR2 SVGAGI. V shed 4 bases and J shed 0 bases, with 15 bases lying between them. CDR3 sequence reads: CASSSGEGHLNTEAFF. The CDR3 DNA sequence: TGTGCCAGCAGTTCCGGAGAGGGACACTTGAACACTGAAGCTTTCTTT.

The chain links TRBV6-5 to TRBJ2-3, with no clear D. The CDR3 runs to 13 residues. Germline loops: CDR1 MNHEY, CDR2 SVGAGI. Trimming left V 6 bases short and J 0 bases short, with 7 bases between. The CDR3 DNA reads as TGTGCCAGCAGATTACCGAGCACAGATACGCAGTATTTT. Encoded protein: CASRLPSTDTQYF.

CDR3 region: CATRPRGNEKLFF. CDR3 DNA sequence: TGTGCCACCCGTCCTAGGGGAAATGAAAAACTGTTTTTT. This chain connects TRBV6-5 to TRBJ1-4, with TRBD1 as a possible D gene (5 bases). This CDR3 has 13 amino acids. Germline V gives CDR1 MNHEY, CDR2 SVGAGI. V lost 10 bases, J lost 5 bases, and 14 bases lay in between.

The sample holds a few counts of this clone. The V gene is TRBV18, the J gene TRBJ2-7, with 12 bases identical to TRBD1. The CDR3 runs 13 residues. Per germline, CDR1 KGHSH and CDR2 LQKENI. V shed 3 bases, J shed 6 bases, and the junction held 0 bases outside the gene matches. The CDR3 spells CASSPGQGAEQYF. DNA of the CDR3: TGTGCCAGCTCACCGGGACAGGGGGCCGAGCAGTACTTC.

The V gene is TRBV30, the J gene TRBJ1-1, with 7 bases aligning to TRBD1. With 2 bases clipped from V and 1 base from J, the junction kept 7 bases outside the gene matches. The CDR3 consists of 15 residues. Germline CDR1 and CDR2: GTSNPN and SVGIG (reference sequence). CDR3 sequence reads: CAWSPWTGRNTEAFF. CDR3 nucleotides: TGTGCCTGGAGTCCCTGGACAGGTCGGAACACTGAAGCTTTCTTT. Looking up the rest from reference TRBV30 and TRBJ1-1 gives the full variable domain: SQTIHQWPATLVQPVGSPLSLECTVEGTSNPNLYWYRQAAGRGLQLLFYSVGIGQISSEVPQNLSASRPQDRQFILSSKKLLLSDSGFYLCAWSPWTGRNTEAFFGQGTRLTVV.

The chain carries TRBV29-1 and TRBJ2-1; TRBD2 matches at 8 bases. The V segment lost 6 bases and the J segment 16 bases; nucleotides outside the gene matches: 11. Germline V lookup: CDR1 SQVTM, CDR2 ANQGSEA. CDR3 length equals 11 residues. The CDR3 region is CSVGTGGGEFF. DNA of the CDR3: TGCAGCGTCGGAACCGGGGGGGGAGAATTCTTC.

V gene TRBV7-2 combines with J gene TRBJ1-2, with D perhaps TRBD1 (6 bases). V gave up 5 bases and J gave up 1 base, with 11 bases separating them. This CDR3 region has 14 residues. The V gene's germline CDR1 is SGHTA and CDR2 FQGNSA. CDR3 protein: CASSPGADNYGYTF. CDR3 in DNA: TGTGCCAGCAGCCCGGGGGCAGATAACTATGGCTACACCTTC.

The chain combines TRBV18 with TRBJ1-5; TRBD1 agrees at 9 bases. CDR1 KGHSH and CDR2 LQKENI come from the germline V gene. J gave up 9 bases and V 3 bases, and 9 bases lay outside the gene matches. This CDR3 region has 15 residues. This CDR3 reads CASSPTTGGRGPQHF. CDR3 in DNA: TGTGCCAGCTCACCCACGACAGGGGGGAGGGGGCCCCAGCATTTT.

The genes are TRBV10-2 and TRBJ2-3; 7 nucleotides match TRBD2. Germline V gene lookup returns CDR1 WSHSY and CDR2 SAAADI. V was pared by 8 bases and J by 0 bases, with 2 bases of the junction left unmatched. CDR3 length: 13 amino acids. The CDR3 bases are TGCGCCAGCCGACTAGCCAGCACAGATACGCAGTATTTT. Its translation is CASRLASTDTQYF.

J is TRBJ2-5 and V is TRBV27; the D call may be TRBD1 or TRBD2 (5 bases each). The CDR3 is 13 amino acids. Germline loops: CDR1 MNHEY, CDR2 SMNVEV (reference sequence). V dropped 11 bases and J dropped 2 bases, with 15 bases sitting between them. The CDR3 bases are TGTGCCGAGGGTGGCAGGGAACAAGAGACCCAGTACTTC. It specifies CAEGGREQETQYF.

V gene TRBV15 combines with J gene TRBJ2-1; D not certain. Trimming took 0 bases from V and 8 from J, leaving 11 bases between them. CDR3 length equals 14 residues. From germline, CDR1 is LNHNV and CDR2 YYDKDF (reference sequence). The CDR3 DNA follows: TGTGCCACCAGCAGAGATAAATACGGAGATGAGCAGTTCTTC. Protein sequence: CATSRDKYGDEQFF.

This chain links TRBV6-5 with TRBJ1-1, with a tentative D call TRBD1 (6 bases). From germline, CDR1 is MNHEY and CDR2 SVGAGI. CDR3 size: 12 residues. V lost 6 bases to trimming and J lost 6 bases, with 11 bases between them. The CDR3 region has the DNA TGTGCCAGCAGCTCAGACAGGCCTGAAGCTTTCTTT. It codes for CASSSDRPEAFF.

The chain is built from TRBV5-5 and TRBJ1-5; a weak D match, TRBD1 (6 bases). Trimming pared 4 bases from V and 3 bases from J, leaving 11 bases between. The CDR3 runs 14 residues. Per germline, CDR1 SGHKS and CDR2 YYEKEE (reference sequence). The CDR3 nucleotides are TGTGCCAGCAGCACGGACAGTCTCAATCAGCCCCAGCATTTT. Its protein is CASSTDSLNQPQHF. The full variable domain, in which reference TRBV5-5 and TRBJ1-5 provide the parts outside the CDR3, is DAGVTQSPTHLIKTRGQQVTLRCSPISGHKSVSWYQQVLGQGPQFIFQYYEKEERGRGNFPDRFSARQFPNYSSELNVNALLLGDSALYLCASSTDSLNQPQHFGDGTRLSIL.

The gene calls are TRBV27 and TRBJ2-6; possible D gene TRBD1, 5 bases. This CDR3 contains 13 residues. Germline V gene lookup returns CDR1 MNHEY and CDR2 SMNVEV (reference sequence). Trimming cost V 7 bases and J 4 bases, with 8 bases left between them. CDR3 residues: CASKGSGANVLTF. The CDR3 region has the DNA TGTGCCAGCAAGGGGTCCGGGGCCAACGTCCTGACTTTC.

The chain is built from TRBV27 and TRBJ1-1; possibly TRBD1 for D (5 bases). V lost 1 base and J lost 4, with 13 bases in between. The germline V gene has CDR1 MNHEY and CDR2 SMNVEV (reference sequence). CDR3 length: 15 residues. The CDR3 spells CASSLFGGMGTEAFF. In DNA, the CDR3 is TGTGCCAGCAGTTTATTCGGGGGTATGGGCACTGAAGCTTTCTTT.

V and J are TRBV6-5 and TRBJ2-7, with TRBD1 identical over 10 bases. J was trimmed by 3 bases and V by 5 bases; bases with no gene match: 4. The CDR3 sequence is 14 residues long. Looked up from germline, CDR1 is MNHEY and CDR2 is SVGAGI. CDR3 sequence (DNA): TGTGCCAGCAGTCCCGGGACAGGGGTCTACGAGCAGTACTTC. It specifies CASSPGTGVYEQYF.

This clone was recorded once. The chain joins TRBV5-6 to TRBJ2-7; the D gene is possibly TRBD2 (7 bases). Trimming cost V 4 bases and J 2 bases, with 13 bases left between them. Germline-derived CDR1 and CDR2 are SGHDT and YYEEEE. The CDR3 has 14 residues. The CDR3 loop reads CASSLGGATYEQYF. Written as DNA, the CDR3 is TGTGCCAGCAGCCTAGGGGGGGCGACCTACGAGCAGTACTTC.

The chain couples TRBV5-1 to TRBJ2-1, with 15 bases aligning to TRBD2. The CDR3 has 17 amino acids. The V segment lost 4 bases and the J segment 6 bases; nucleotides outside the gene matches: 8. CDR1 SGHRS and CDR2 YFSETQ come from the germline V gene. The CDR3 DNA reads TGCGCCAGCAGCACAGGACTAGCGGGGGGGCCTCGCAATGAGCAGTTCTTC. Its translation is CASSTGLAGGPRNEQFF.

This chain uses TRBV2 with TRBJ1-4; TRBD1 might be the D (6 bases). The germline V and J ends were trimmed by 7 bases and 7 bases, with 19 bases remaining between them. The CDR3 runs to 15 residues. In germline, CDR1 is SNHLY, CDR2 FYNNEI. CDR3 amino acids: CASTPVQGQVEKLFF. The CDR3 DNA sequence: TGTGCCAGCACCCCCGTGCAGGGGCAAGTTGAAAAACTGTTTTTT.

Here the CDR3 reads CASSLSDRRNYNEQFF. The CDR3 nucleotides read TGTGCCAGCAGTTTATCAGACAGGAGAAACTACAATGAGCAGTTCTTC. This chain uses TRBV27 with TRBJ2-1; possibly TRBD1 for D (6 bases). This CDR3 comprises 16 residues. Looked up from germline, CDR1 is MNHEY and CDR2 is SMNVEV (reference sequence). V lost 0 bases to trimming and J lost 3 bases, with 12 bases between them.

The chain combines TRBV7-8 with TRBJ2-2, with D possibly TRBD2 on 6 matching bases. The CDR3 is 16 residues long. The germline V gene has CDR1 SGHVS and CDR2 FQNEAQ. Trimming stripped 0 bases from V and 0 bases from J, with 8 bases between. The CDR3 DNA follows: TGTGCCAGCAGCTTAGCAAGCGGGTCGAACACCGGGGAGCTGTTTTTT. This translates into CASSLASGSNTGELFF.

Judged by abundance, this clone is medium-sized. This chain joins TRBV30 and TRBJ1-4; no firm D call. The CDR3 length is 13 residues. With 5 bases removed from V and 8 bases from J, the gap between germline ends came to 15 bases. Germline V gives CDR1 GTSNPN, CDR2 SVGIG (reference sequence). The CDR3 loop reads CAWGQGSGEKLFF. DNA of the CDR3: TGTGCCTGGGGCCAAGGGTCGGGAGAAAAACTGTTTTTT.